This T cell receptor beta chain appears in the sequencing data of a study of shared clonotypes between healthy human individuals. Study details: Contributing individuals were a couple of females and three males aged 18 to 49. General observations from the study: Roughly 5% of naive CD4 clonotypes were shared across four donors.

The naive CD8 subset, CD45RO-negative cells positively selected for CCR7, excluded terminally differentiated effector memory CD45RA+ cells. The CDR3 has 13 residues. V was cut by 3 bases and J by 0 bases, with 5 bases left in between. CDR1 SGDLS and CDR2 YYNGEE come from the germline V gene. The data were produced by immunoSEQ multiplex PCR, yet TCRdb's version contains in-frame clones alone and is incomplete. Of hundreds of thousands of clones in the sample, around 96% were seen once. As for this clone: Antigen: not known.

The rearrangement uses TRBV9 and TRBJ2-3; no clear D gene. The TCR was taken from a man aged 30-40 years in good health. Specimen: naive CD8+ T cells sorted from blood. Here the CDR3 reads CASSGASTDTQYF. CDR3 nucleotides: TGTGCCAGCAGCGGTGCTAGCACAGATACGCAGTATTTT.